This is a list of T cell receptor beta chains from one sample in a study of T cell responses to AZD1222 COVID-19 vaccine. Data came from immunoSEQ multiplex PCR; TCRdb stores just in-frame clones and leaves some out. The table shows roughly 80,000 clones, with 75% to 90% occurring only once. The sequencing here drew on peripheral blood, taken on day 0 of AZD1222 vaccination. The receptors derive from an adult in good health. CDR3s include the opening cysteine and the closing phenylalanine or tryptophan. The D gene is left open where the match is weak.

>TRBD2|TRBV14|TRBJ2-7
CASSQGTSGGTYEQYF
>TRBD1|TRBV27|TRBJ1-1
CASSLTGGGGTEAFF
>.|TRBV10-3|TRBJ1-2
CAISESGGDNYGYTF
>TRBD1|TRBV6-5|TRBJ1-4
CASSYRTGTNEKLFF
>.|TRBV19|TRBJ2-6
CASTTGQSGANVLTF
>.|TRBV27|TRBJ1-1
CASSLALPTEAFF
>.|TRBV2|TRBJ1-2
CASSVQGRQQVNGYTF
>TRBD1|TRBV6-5|TRBJ2-7
CASFAQGTAYEQYF
>TRBD2|TRBV9|TRBJ2-3
CASSPRLAGGTDTQYF
>.|TRBV3-1/TRBV3-2|TRBJ1-1
CASSRRANSPNTEAFF
>TRBD1|TRBV10-3|TRBJ1-1
CAISGQGSTEAFF
>.|TRBV7-2|TRBJ2-3
CASSLGLRGTATDTQYF
>TRBD1|TRBV7-2|TRBJ1-6
CASSPGQGASPLHF
>TRBD2|TRBV6-5|TRBJ2-1
CASSPRTSGGEQFF
>TRBD1|TRBV2|TRBJ1-1
CASRWGGQPNTEAFF
>TRBD1|TRBV4-1|TRBJ1-2
CASSQYRDSYGYTF
>.|TRBV6-2/TRBV6-3|TRBJ1-4
CASSYPQDGLNEKLFF
>.|TRBV21-1|TRBJ1-1
CASSKVLVDLGAFF
>.|TRBV5-1|TRBJ1-4
CASKVAGVEKLFF
>.|TRBV28|TRBJ1-2
CASSFDGSGEINYGYTF
>.|TRBV7-6|TRBJ1-1
CASSLYGAEAFF
>TRBD1|TRBV7-9|TRBJ2-7
CASSPRQGAREQYF
>.|TRBV6-4|TRBJ1-2
CASSDRQFVYGYTF
>.|TRBV5-6|TRBJ2-5
CASTFNGAGQETQYF
>TRBD1|TRBV7-6|TRBJ2-7
CASSYGTGFTFDLYEQYF
>.|TRBV5-4|TRBJ2-7
CASSLAGDEQYF
>TRBD1|TRBV7-8|TRBJ1-3
CASSPIRGLGNTIYF
>TRBD2|TRBV6-6|TRBJ2-1
CASRGLAGARGEQFF
>TRBD1|TRBV7-7|TRBJ2-7
CASSFSPDRTYEQYF
>.|TRBV27|TRBJ1-2
CASSTLPRANYGYTF
>.|TRBV19|TRBJ2-1
CASSLGLHNEQFF
>.|TRBV29-1|TRBJ1-1
CSVGRLMNTEAFF
>.|TRBV7-2|TRBJ2-1
CASSQPMSNEQFF
>.|TRBV20-1|TRBJ1-1
CSASDPGSGGASEAFF
>TRBD2|TRBV5-1|TRBJ2-1
CASSLASSGGKTEQFF
>TRBD1|TRBV29-1|TRBJ1-1
CSVRDRGFRTEAFF
>TRBD1|TRBV30|TRBJ1-5
CAWSLGPGGGQPQHF
>.|TRBV11-2|TRBJ1-1
CASSLRGNTEAFF
>.|TRBV3-1/TRBV3-2|TRBJ2-7
CASSQRGTYEQYF
>.|TRBV20-1|TRBJ1-1
CSAREGVGAFF
>.|TRBV12-2|TRBJ2-2
CASRLAGGSFPGELFF
>TRBD1|TRBV7-2|TRBJ2-7
CASSSQTGVEQYF
>.|TRBV12-2|TRBJ1-1
CASRFPPGTGVGNTEAFF
>.|TRBV19|TRBJ2-6
CASRISTTSSGANVLTF
>TRBD1|TRBV2|TRBJ2-3
CASRYGTGVTDTQYF
>TRBD1|TRBV7-3|TRBJ2-2
CASSGTGGAGELFF
>TRBD1|TRBV7-9|TRBJ1-2
CASSLGGTGAIYGYTF
>TRBD1|TRBV19|TRBJ1-1
CASRDRGTEAFF
>.|TRBV7-3|TRBJ1-4
CASSLTGTAGEKLFF
>TRBD1|TRBV27|TRBJ2-7
CASRPTGQTYEQYF
>.|TRBV14|TRBJ1-1
CASSQVEGTVWIQNTEAFF
>.|TRBV5-1|TRBJ1-3
CASSLEGDHTIYF
>.|TRBV15|TRBJ1-5
CATSREISWGPQHF
>.|TRBV27|TRBJ1-2
CASSLRAPNYGYTF
>.|TRBV4-3|TRBJ1-3
CASSQDKEVRSGNTIYF